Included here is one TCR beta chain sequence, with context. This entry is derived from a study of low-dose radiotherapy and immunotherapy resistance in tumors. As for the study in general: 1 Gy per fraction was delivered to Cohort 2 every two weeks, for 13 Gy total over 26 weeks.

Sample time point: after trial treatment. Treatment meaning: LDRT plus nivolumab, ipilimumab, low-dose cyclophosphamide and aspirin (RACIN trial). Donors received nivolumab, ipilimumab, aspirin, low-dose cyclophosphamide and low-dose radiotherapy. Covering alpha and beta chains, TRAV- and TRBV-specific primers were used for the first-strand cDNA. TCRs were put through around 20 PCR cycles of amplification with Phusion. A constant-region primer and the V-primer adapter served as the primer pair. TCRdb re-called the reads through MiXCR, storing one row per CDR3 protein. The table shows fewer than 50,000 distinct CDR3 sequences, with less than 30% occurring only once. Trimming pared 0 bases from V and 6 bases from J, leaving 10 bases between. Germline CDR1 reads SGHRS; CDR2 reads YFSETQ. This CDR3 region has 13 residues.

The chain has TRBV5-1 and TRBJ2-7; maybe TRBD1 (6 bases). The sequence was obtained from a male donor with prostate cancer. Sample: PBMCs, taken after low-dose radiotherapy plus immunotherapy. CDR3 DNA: TGCGCCAGCAGCTTGGACAGGGTGGTCGAGCAGTACTTC. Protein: CASSLDRVVEQYF.